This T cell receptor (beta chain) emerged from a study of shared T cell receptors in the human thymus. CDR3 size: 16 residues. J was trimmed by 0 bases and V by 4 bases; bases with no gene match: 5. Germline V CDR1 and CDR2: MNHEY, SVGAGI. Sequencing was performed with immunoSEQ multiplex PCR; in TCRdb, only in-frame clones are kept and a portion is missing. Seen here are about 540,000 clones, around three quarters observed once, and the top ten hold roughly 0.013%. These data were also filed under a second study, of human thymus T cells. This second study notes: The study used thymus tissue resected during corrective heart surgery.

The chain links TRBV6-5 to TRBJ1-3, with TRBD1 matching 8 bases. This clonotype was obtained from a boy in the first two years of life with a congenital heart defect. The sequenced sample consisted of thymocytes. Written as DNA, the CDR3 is TGTGCCAGCAGTTCTCGACAGGGGAGCTCTGGAAACACCATATATTTT. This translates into CASSSRQGSSGNTIYF.